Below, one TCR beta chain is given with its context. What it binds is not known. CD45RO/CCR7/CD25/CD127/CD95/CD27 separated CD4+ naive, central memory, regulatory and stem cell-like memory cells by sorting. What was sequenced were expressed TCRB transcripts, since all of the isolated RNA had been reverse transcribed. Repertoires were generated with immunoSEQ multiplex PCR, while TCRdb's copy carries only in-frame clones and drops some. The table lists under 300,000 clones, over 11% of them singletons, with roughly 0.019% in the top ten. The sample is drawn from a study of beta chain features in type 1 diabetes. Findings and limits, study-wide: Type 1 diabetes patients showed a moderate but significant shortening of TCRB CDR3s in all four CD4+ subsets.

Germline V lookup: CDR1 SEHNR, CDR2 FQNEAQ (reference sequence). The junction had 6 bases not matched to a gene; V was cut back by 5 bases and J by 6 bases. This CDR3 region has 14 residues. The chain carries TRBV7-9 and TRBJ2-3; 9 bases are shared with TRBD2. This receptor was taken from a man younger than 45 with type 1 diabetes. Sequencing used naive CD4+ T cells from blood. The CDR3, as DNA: TGTGCCAGCAGCCGTAGCGGGAGAGGGGATACGCAGTATTTT. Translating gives CASSRSGRGDTQYF.